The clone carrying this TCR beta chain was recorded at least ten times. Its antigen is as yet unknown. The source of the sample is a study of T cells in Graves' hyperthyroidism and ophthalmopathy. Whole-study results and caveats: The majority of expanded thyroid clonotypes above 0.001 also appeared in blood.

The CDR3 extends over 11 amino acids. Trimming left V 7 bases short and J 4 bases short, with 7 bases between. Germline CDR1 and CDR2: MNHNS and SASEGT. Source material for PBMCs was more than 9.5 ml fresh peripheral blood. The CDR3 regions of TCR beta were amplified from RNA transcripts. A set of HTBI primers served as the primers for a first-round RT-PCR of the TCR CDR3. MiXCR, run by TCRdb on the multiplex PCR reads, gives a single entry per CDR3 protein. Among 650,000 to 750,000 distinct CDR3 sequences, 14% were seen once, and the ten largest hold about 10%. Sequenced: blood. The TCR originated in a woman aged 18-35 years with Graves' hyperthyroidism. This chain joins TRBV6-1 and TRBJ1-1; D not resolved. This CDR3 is CASMRTTEAFF. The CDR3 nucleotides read TGTGCCAGCATGAGGACCACTGAAGCTTTCTTT.